The text below deals with one T cell receptor beta chain. Its target is unknown. This may stem from a read error, because a much larger clone lies one nucleotide away. Healthy Caucasian individuals from Russia aged about 6 to 90 served as donors. Samples each yielded at least 5.5 micrograms of total RNA. V was trimmed by 3 bases and J by 4 bases, leaving 16 bases between them. CDR3 length equals 14 residues. Germline-derived CDR1 and CDR2 are DFQATT and SNEGSKA (reference sequence). The data belong to a study of blood T cells in healthy people across ages. Through a sample-barcoded 5' primer and a J-beta primer mix, a second PCR was run for roughly 7 to 11 cycles. TCRdb ran MiXCR on the 5' RACE reads and lists one entry per CDR3 protein. The sample yields around 800,000 distinct CDR3 sequences, around half seen once. Overall study findings and caveats: Per million T cells, the diversity of TCR beta decreased roughly linearly as age advanced.

Input material: blood. This rearrangement joins TRBV20-1 to TRBJ2-7; D is uncertain. The receptor was derived from an elderly man in good health. The CDR3 sequence is CSARDGLVGYEQYF. The CDR3 coding sequence is TGCAGTGCTAGGGATGGTCTTGTCGGGTACGAGCAGTACTTC.